The following is a TCR beta chain sequence with its context. Its antigen is still unknown. This may come from a read error, since a much larger clone is one base off. This sample is part of a study of blood T cells in healthy people across ages. The study, taken as a whole, reports: Per million T cells, the diversity of TCR beta decreased roughly linearly as age advanced.

Looked up from germline, CDR1 is SNHLY and CDR2 is FYNNEI. CDR3 length equals 14 residues. J gave up 11 bases and V 4 bases, and 7 bases lay outside the gene matches. The sample, about 10 milliliters of peripheral blood, was drawn from each donor. Isolation recovered at least 6 million PBMCs from every sample. Sample-barcoded 5' priming and a J-beta primer mix drove a second PCR of about 7 to 11 cycles. TCRdb passed the 5' RACE reads through MiXCR, listing each CDR3 protein once. The sample gives 650,000 or so distinct CDR3 sequences, under 65% of which show up once; roughly 13% is in the top ten. Material for sequencing was blood. The chain couples TRBV2 to TRBJ2-1, with 11 bases identical to TRBD2. This clonotype was obtained from a woman of 80 years or more in good health. The CDR3 spells CASSVLAGDQKQFF. The CDR3 nucleotides are TGTGCCAGCAGTGTACTAGCGGGGGACCAAAAGCAGTTCTTC.